This T cell receptor beta chain came from a study of blood T cell repertoires in COVID-19. Study-wide context: The United States, Italy and Spain provided the acute and convalescent COVID-19 samples.

This CDR3 region has 16 residues. In germline, CDR1 is LNHDA, CDR2 SQIVND (reference sequence). V lost 4 bases, J lost 0 bases, and 8 bases stayed unmatched. This table comes from immunoSEQ multiplex PCR, and its TCRdb copy is limited to in-frame clones, with some not included. The sample shows about 400,000 clones, roughly 91% of them seen only once. This rearrangement joins TRBV19 to TRBJ2-7, with TRBD1 identical over 8 bases. The sequence came from a woman aged 25-40 years who had recovered from COVID-19. Sequencing was carried out using PBMCs or T cells enriched from blood (not recorded which). The chain's CDR3 is CASSTKGQADSYEQYF. CDR3 nucleotides: TGTGCCAGTAGTACAAAGGGACAGGCTGACTCCTACGAGCAGTACTTC.